This entry describes one T cell receptor beta chain. A second PCR, run for about 7 to 11 cycles, used a sample-barcoded 5' primer plus a J-beta primer mix. TCRdb re-derived calls from the 5' RACE reads in MiXCR, one entry per CDR3 protein. The top ten hold 6.5% to 8.5% of the sample, which has about 1,500,000 distinct CDR3 sequences, roughly 28% seen once. The sample belongs to a study of blood T cells in healthy people across ages. Deletions cut 6 bases from V and 2 bases from J, with 14 bases between. Looked up from germline, CDR1 is DFQATT and CDR2 is SNEGSKA (reference sequence). The CDR3 length is 15 residues.

The V gene is TRBV20-1, the J gene TRBJ2-6; a possible D gene is TRBD1 (6 bases). Sequenced input: blood. The receptor was derived from a woman younger than 45 in good health. The CDR3 loop reads CSAATGTPGANVLTF. In DNA, the CDR3 is TGCAGTGCCGCTACAGGGACACCTGGGGCCAACGTCCTGACTTTC.